These 10 T cell receptor beta chains originate from one sample sequenced in a study of TIL therapy for anti-PD-1-resistant metastatic lung cancer. Sample time point: pre-treatment sample, taken before nivolumab and TIL therapy. This was the immunoSEQ v3 assay. Measured with immunoSEQ multiplex PCR; TCRdb has only the in-frame clones, and not every one. Here the sample spans tens of thousands of clones, about 80% being singletons. The sequencing here drew on blood, taken at baseline. These receptors originate from a woman aged 30-85 years with non-small cell lung cancer.

The J gene is TRBJ1-2, the V gene TRBV11-2, with D perhaps matching TRBD1 (5 bases). The CDR3 totals 14 residues. Germline V CDR1 and CDR2: SGHAT, FQNNGV. The V end was cut by 4 bases, the J end by 6 bases, with 15 bases between. CDR3 in DNA: TGTGCCAGCAGCTCGCGGACAAGGGCAGATGGCTACACCTTC. Translated, it gives CASSSRTRADGYTF.

This clone has only one observation. The rearrangement joins TRBV30 to TRBJ1-2; TRBD1 is a possible D gene (6 bases). Germline V gives CDR1 GTSNPN, CDR2 SVGIG (reference sequence). There are 14 residues in the CDR3. Trimming stripped 3 bases from V and 5 bases from J, with 16 bases between. Here the CDR3 DNA reads TGTGCCTGGAGCCGAAATCAGGGGAGGTATGGCTACACCTTC. This translates into CAWSRNQGRYGYTF.

The rearrangement joins TRBV7-2 to TRBJ2-1, with D uncertain. The ends were cut back, 1 base at V and 7 bases at J, with 11 bases in the middle. The germline V gene encodes CDR1 SGHTA and CDR2 FQGNSA. This CDR3 spans 14 amino acids. Here the CDR3 DNA reads TGTGCCAGCAGCTTAGACATTTTAGCAAATGAGCAGTTCTTC. Translated: CASSLDILANEQFF. The full variable domain, with the rest looked up from reference TRBV7-2 and TRBJ2-1, is GAGVSQSPSNKVTEKGKDVELRCDPISGHTALYWYRQSLGQGLEFLIYFQGNSAPDKSGLPSDRFSAERTGGSVSTLTIQRTQQEDSAVYLCASSLDILANEQFFGPGTRLTVL.

This clone occurred once. V is TRBV27 and J is TRBJ2-7; 11 bases match TRBD2. The CDR3 runs to 15 residues. V was pared by 7 bases and J by 2 bases, with 7 bases of the junction left unmatched. Germline V CDR1 and CDR2: MNHEY, SMNVEV (reference sequence). This CDR3 is CASKPLTSGTYEQYF. In DNA form, the CDR3 reads TGTGCCAGCAAGCCCCTGACTAGCGGGACCTACGAGCAGTACTTC.

The chain employs TRBV28 and TRBJ2-7, with 9 bases aligning to TRBD2. V shed 6 bases, J shed 6 bases, and the junction held 12 bases outside the gene matches. The length of the CDR3 is 15 residues. Per germline, CDR1 MDHEN and CDR2 SYDVKM. Here the CDR3 reads CASREVSGRGPEQYF. The DNA of the CDR3 is TGTGCCAGCAGAGAGGTTAGCGGGAGAGGACCCGAGCAGTACTTC.

This sequence joins TRBV6-4 and TRBJ2-2; D assignment may be TRBD1 or TRBD2 (5 bases each). The V end was cut by 0 bases, the J end by 6 bases, with 11 bases between. The CDR3 length is 15 residues. Germline V gene data show CDR1 as MRHNA and CDR2 as SNTAGT. This CDR3 reads CASSDSGGSSGELFF. Here the CDR3 DNA reads TGTGCCAGCAGTGACTCTGGGGGAAGTTCCGGGGAGCTGTTTTTT.

The genes are TRBV13 and TRBJ2-3; D remains ambiguous. This CDR3 spans 14 amino acids. CDR1 is PRHDT, CDR2 FYEKMQ, per germline (reference sequence). Trimming pared 6 bases from V and 6 bases from J, leaving 16 bases between. In DNA, the CDR3 is TGTGCCAGCAGTCCAGGTATCCGAGGTGATACGCAGTATTTT. It specifies CASSPGIRGDTQYF.

In this sample, this clone turned up once. The chain recombines TRBV19 with TRBJ2-1, with D unresolved. This CDR3 has 13 amino acids. V gave up 2 bases and J gave up 2 bases, with 4 bases separating them. Per the germline V gene, CDR1 is LNHDA and CDR2 is SQIVND (reference sequence). CDR3 region: CASSISAYNEQFF. The CDR3 coding sequence is TGTGCCAGTAGTATATCGGCCTACAATGAGCAGTTCTTC.

This chain joins TRBV9 and TRBJ2-2, with D tentatively TRBD1 or TRBD2 (6 bases each). V shed 0 bases and J shed 4 bases, with 10 bases lying between them. Germline V gene data show CDR1 as SGDLS and CDR2 as YYNGEE. This CDR3 is built from 15 residues. This chain's CDR3 is CASSVEGGATGELFF. The DNA of the CDR3 is TGTGCCAGCAGCGTAGAGGGGGGAGCCACCGGGGAGCTGTTTTTT.

The chain employs TRBV6-1 and TRBJ1-2, with D possibly TRBD1 on 6 matching bases. The CDR3 is 14 amino acids. V was pared by 3 bases and J by 4 bases, with 12 bases between. Germline CDR1 and CDR2: MNHNS and SASEGT. This CDR3 is CASSDWTERYGYTF. As DNA, the CDR3 is TGTGCCAGCAGTGACTGGACAGAGCGCTATGGCTACACCTTC.